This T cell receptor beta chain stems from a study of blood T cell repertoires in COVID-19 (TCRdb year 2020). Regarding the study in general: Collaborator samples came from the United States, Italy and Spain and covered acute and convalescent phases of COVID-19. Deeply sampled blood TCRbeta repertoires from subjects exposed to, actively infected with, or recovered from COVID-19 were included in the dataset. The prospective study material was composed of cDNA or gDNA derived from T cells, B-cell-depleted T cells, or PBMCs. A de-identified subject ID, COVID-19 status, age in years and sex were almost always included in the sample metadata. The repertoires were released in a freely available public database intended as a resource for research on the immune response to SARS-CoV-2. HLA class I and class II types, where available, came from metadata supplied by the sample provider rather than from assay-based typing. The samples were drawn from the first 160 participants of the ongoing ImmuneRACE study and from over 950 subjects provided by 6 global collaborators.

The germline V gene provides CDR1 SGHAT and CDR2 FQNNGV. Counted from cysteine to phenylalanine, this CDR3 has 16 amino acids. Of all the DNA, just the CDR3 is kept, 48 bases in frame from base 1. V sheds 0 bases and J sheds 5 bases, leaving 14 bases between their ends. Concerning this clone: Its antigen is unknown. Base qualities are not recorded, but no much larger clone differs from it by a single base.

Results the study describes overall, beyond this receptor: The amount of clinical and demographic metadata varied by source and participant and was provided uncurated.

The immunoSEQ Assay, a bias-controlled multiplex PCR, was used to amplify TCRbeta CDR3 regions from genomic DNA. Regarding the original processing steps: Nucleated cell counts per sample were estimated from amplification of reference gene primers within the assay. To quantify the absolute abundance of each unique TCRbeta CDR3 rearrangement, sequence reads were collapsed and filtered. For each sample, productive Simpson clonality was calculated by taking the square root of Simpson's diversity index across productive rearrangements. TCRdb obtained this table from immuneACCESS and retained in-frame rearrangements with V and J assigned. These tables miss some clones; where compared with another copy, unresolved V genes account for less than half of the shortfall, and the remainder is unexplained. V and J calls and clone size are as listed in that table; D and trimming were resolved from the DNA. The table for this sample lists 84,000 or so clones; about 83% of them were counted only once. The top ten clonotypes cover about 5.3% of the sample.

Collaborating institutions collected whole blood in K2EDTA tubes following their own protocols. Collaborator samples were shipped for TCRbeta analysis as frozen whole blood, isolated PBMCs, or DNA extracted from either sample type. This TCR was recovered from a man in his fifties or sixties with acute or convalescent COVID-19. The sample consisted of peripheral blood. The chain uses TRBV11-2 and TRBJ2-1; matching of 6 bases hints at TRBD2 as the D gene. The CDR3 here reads CASSLDWGVGNNEQFF. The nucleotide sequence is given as TGTGCCAGCAGCTTAGATTGGGGGGTCGGCAACAATGAGCAGTTCTTC.